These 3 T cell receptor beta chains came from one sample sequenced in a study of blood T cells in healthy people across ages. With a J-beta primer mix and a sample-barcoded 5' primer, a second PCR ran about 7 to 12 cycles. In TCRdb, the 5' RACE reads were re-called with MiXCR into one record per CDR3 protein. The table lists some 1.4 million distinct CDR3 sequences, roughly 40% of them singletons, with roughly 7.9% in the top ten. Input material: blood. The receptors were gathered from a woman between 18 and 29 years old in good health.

The chain's CDR3 is CASSLGRQYYSYEQYF. The CDR3 nucleotides read TGTGCCAGCAGCTTAGGACGGCAGTACTATTCCTACGAGCAGTACTTC. This sequence joins TRBV11-2 and TRBJ2-7; the D is unclear. The ends were cut back, 1 base at V and 1 base at J, with 14 bases in the middle. The germline CDR1 and CDR2 sequences are SGHAT and FQNNGV. CDR3 length: 16 amino acids.

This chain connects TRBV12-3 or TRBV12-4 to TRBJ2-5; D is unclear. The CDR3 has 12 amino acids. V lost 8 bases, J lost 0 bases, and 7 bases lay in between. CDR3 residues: CASGDNQETQYF. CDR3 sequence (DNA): TGTGCCAGCGGTGACAACCAAGAGACCCAGTACTTC.

Here the CDR3 DNA reads TGCGCCAGCAGGGGAGGACTAGCGGGTTCCTCCTACAATGAGCAGTACTTC. It specifies CASRGGLAGSSYNEQYF. The rearrangement uses TRBV4-1 and TRBJ2-7, with 11 bases matching TRBD2. CDR3 length: 17 amino acids. Trimming removed 6 bases from V and 7 bases from J; junction bases left unmatched: 17. Germline CDR1 MGHRA, CDR2 YSYEKL.